Shown below are 14 T cell receptor beta chains from a single sample sequenced in a study of T cell responses to AZD1222 COVID-19 vaccine. Here immunoSEQ multiplex PCR was the method, and the copy in TCRdb shows in-frame clones only, minus some. The sample has around 100,000 clones, approximately 88% seen once; the top ten hold 7% to 10%. This material consisted of peripheral blood, taken on day 0 of AZD1222 vaccination. The receptors were sampled from an adult in good health.

This chain connects TRBV6-5 to TRBJ2-1, with 16 nucleotides matching TRBD2. Germline lookup yields CDR1 MNHEY and CDR2 SVGAGI. The CDR3 loop spans 14 amino acids. Trimming took 7 bases from V and 14 from J; bases not matched to a gene: 8. DNA of the CDR3: TGTGCCAGCACCGTCACCGGGACTAGCGGGAGGGAGTTCTTC. Protein sequence: CASTVTGTSGREFF.

Written as DNA, the CDR3 is TGTGCCAGCAGTTTAGTCAGGGTGGCCGTGAACACTGAAGCTTTCTTT. As protein: CASSLVRVAVNTEAFF. The J gene is TRBJ1-1, the V gene TRBV28; D is possibly TRBD1 (5 bases). Trimming took 2 bases from V and 0 from J, leaving 13 bases between them. The CDR3 spans 16 residues. Germline-derived CDR1 and CDR2 are MDHEN and SYDVKM.

V usage is TRBV18 and J usage is TRBJ1-4; D unresolved. Trimming shortened V by 3 bases and J by 6 bases, and 8 bases separated the two germline ends. The CDR3 has 13 amino acids. Germline V gene data show CDR1 as KGHSH and CDR2 as LQKENI. The CDR3 nucleotides are TGTGCCAGCTCACCGCGGCTGGATGAAAAACTGTTTTTT. This gives the protein CASSPRLDEKLFF.

The CDR3 loop reads CASSPGTGATPNTGELFF. CDR3 nucleotide sequence: TGTGCCAGCAGTCCCGGGACAGGGGCCACCCCGAACACCGGGGAGCTGTTTTTT. The chain carries TRBV28 and TRBJ2-2; TRBD1 aligns across 10 bases. The CDR3 covers 18 residues. Germline assignment: CDR1 MDHEN and CDR2 SYDVKM. V trimming: 5 bases; J trimming: 0 bases; junction bases outside the gene matches: 9.

This clone has a single count. The chain combines TRBV19 with TRBJ1-5, with 8 bases lining up with TRBD1. J lost 6 bases, V lost 8 bases, and 15 bases had no gene match. The CDR3 is 16 amino acids. Germline CDR1 is LNHDA and CDR2 is SQIVND (reference sequence). The DNA of the CDR3 is TGTGCCAGTCAGGGAGGGACAGGCGGGATCGGTCAGCCCCAGCATTTT. Amino acid sequence: CASQGGTGGIGQPQHF. Full variable domain (missing parts from reference TRBV19 and TRBJ1-5): DGGITQSPKYLFRKEGQNVTLSCEQNLNHDAMYWYRQDPGQGLRLIYYSQIVNDFQKGDIAEGYSVSREKKESFPLTVTSAQKNPTAFYLCASQGGTGGIGQPQHFGDGTRLSIL.

A remark on this clone: A far bigger clonotype differs at one base, so this is likely a read error. The rearrangement joins TRBV28 to TRBJ1-2, with no clear D. This CDR3 is 10 amino acids long. V was pared by 2 bases and J by 6 bases, with 1 base between. CDR1 is MDHEN and CDR2 is SYDVKM in the germline V gene. Here the CDR3 DNA reads TGTGCCAGCAGTTTAAATGGCTACACCTTC. It yields the protein CASSLNGYTF.

The chain employs TRBV2 and TRBJ1-4; a weak D match, TRBD1 (5 bases). This CDR3 has 12 amino acids. V dropped 6 bases and J dropped 8 bases, with 10 bases sitting between them. Germline values: CDR1 SNHLY, CDR2 FYNNEI. As DNA, the CDR3 is TGTGCCAGCAGGGGGGATTCGGAAAAACTGTTTTTT. It yields the protein CASRGDSEKLFF. Complete variable domain (other parts from reference TRBV2 and TRBJ1-4): EPEVTQTPSHQVTQMGQEVILRCVPISNHLYFYWYRQILGQKVEFLVSFYNNEISEKSEIFDDQFSVERPDGSNFTLKIRSTKLEDSAMYFCASRGDSEKLFFGSGTQLSVL.

The CDR3 sequence is CASRAQATGINEKLFF. CDR3 DNA: TGCGCCAGCAGGGCTCAGGCGACAGGGATTAATGAAAAACTGTTTTTT. V and J are TRBV5-1 and TRBJ1-4; 7 positions agree with TRBD1. V was clipped by 5 bases and J by 4 bases; unmatched bases: 11. In germline, CDR1 is SGHRS, CDR2 YFSETQ. CDR3 size: 16 residues.

The chain uses TRBV11-2 and TRBJ1-3; D uncertain. The CDR3 runs 17 residues. The ends were cut back, 0 bases at V and 0 bases at J, with 12 bases in the middle. Looked up from germline, CDR1 is SGHAT and CDR2 is FQNNGV. The CDR3 loop is CASSLDRNPSSGNTIYF. CDR3 coding DNA: TGTGCCAGCAGCTTAGATAGAAATCCTAGCTCTGGAAACACCATATATTTT.

V usage is TRBV5-1 and J usage is TRBJ2-7; the match to TRBD2 covers 8 bases. The junction had 5 bases not matched to a gene; V was cut back by 5 bases and J by 1 base. Per germline, CDR1 SGHRS and CDR2 YFSETQ. The CDR3 covers 14 residues. The CDR3 DNA follows: TGCGCCAGCAGTCTGGGACTAGGGTCCTACGAGCAGTACTTC. Protein sequence: CASSLGLGSYEQYF.

The chain couples TRBV28 to TRBJ1-2; 7 bases are a match to TRBD1. The germline V gene has CDR1 MDHEN and CDR2 SYDVKM. The CDR3 has 13 residues. Trimming at V came to 5 bases and at J to 3 bases, leaving 3 bases not matched to a gene. The CDR3, as DNA: TGTGCCAGCAGTATTACAGGGGACTATGGCTACACCTTC. It yields the protein CASSITGDYGYTF.

The chain recombines TRBV7-2 with TRBJ2-2, with TRBD1 matching over 7 bases. The CDR3 covers 16 residues. Losses at the gene ends were 3 bases for V and 0 bases for J; bases not matched to a gene: 4. From germline, CDR1 is SGHTA and CDR2 FQGNSA. CDR3 sequence: CASSFMGQSNTGELFF. CDR3 in DNA: TGTGCCAGCAGCTTTATGGGACAGTCGAACACCGGGGAGCTGTTTTTT.

The chain is built from TRBV6-5 and TRBJ2-7; 7 bases fit TRBD1. CDR3 length: 14 amino acids. Looked up from germline, CDR1 is MNHEY and CDR2 is SVGAGI. The V and J ends lost 4 bases and 2 bases, in that order; junction bases with no gene match: 5. Written as DNA, the CDR3 is TGTGCCAGCAGTTCCTACAGGGGAACCTACGAGCAGTACTTC. Translated, it gives CASSSYRGTYEQYF.

About this clone itself: The junction differs from germline at one of its ends, possibly a read error. This chain joins TRBV27 and TRBJ2-2, with D uncertain. The length of the CDR3 is 13 residues. Germline V gene lookup returns CDR1 MNHEY and CDR2 SMNVEV (reference sequence). Here the CDR3 reads CASSLSNSGELFF. The CDR3 nucleotides are TGTGCCAGCAGTTTATCGAACAGCGGGGAGCTGTTTTTT.